This T cell receptor beta chain is drawn from a study of identifying expanded T cells in peripheral blood. Broader study findings: Clone count variance between roughly 2-week samples rose with total template count.

About this clone itself: Its antigen is unknown.

The CDR3 loop spans 13 amino acids. Germline V lookup: CDR1 MNHNY, CDR2 SVGAGI (reference sequence). Trimming pared 5 bases from V and 0 bases from J, leaving 8 bases between. TCRdb's copy holds only in-frame clones and misses some; the assay was immunoSEQ multiplex PCR. This table holds approximately 100,000 clones, about 89% found once. No infections or other immune events were documented during collection. Sample: blood. The receptor was derived from a person aged 18 to 75 in good health. This sequence joins TRBV6-6 and TRBJ2-7; D may be TRBD2 (5 bases). CDR3 sequence reads: CASSGGSSYEQYF. The CDR3 nucleotides are TGTGCCAGCAGTGGAGGTAGCTCCTACGAGCAGTACTTC.